This T cell receptor (beta chain) was profiled in a study of blood T cell repertoires in COVID-19. Whole-study context: T cells, B-cell-depleted T cells, or PBMCs supplied cDNA or gDNA.

This table comes from immunoSEQ multiplex PCR, and its TCRdb copy is limited to in-frame clones, with some not included. This table holds roughly 26,000 clones, around 93% found once. The CDR3 extends over 16 amino acids. Germline CDR1 reads LGHDT; CDR2 reads YNNKEL (reference sequence). V lost 4 bases, J lost 7 bases, and 12 bases stayed unmatched. The TCR comes from a human donor in a cohort sampled during active COVID-19. The chain combines TRBV3-1 (or the pseudogene TRBV3-2) with TRBJ2-2, with 7 bases identical to TRBD1. Sequenced: peripheral blood. The CDR3 DNA sequence: TGTGCCAGCAGCCCTTCTACAGGGGTGTCTGTCGGGGAGCTGTTTTTT. Translation: CASSPSTGVSVGELFF.